This T cell receptor beta chain was sequenced in a study of siplizumab effects on memory and regulatory T cells. TCRdb's table, derived via immunoSEQ multiplex PCR, lists solely in-frame clones and lacks some. Here the sample spans around 45,000 clones, over 75% being singletons. Comments on this clone: Other nucleotide sequences from this sample produce the same CDR3.

Trimming took off 5 bases at V and 7 bases at J, with 12 bases between the two ends. The CDR3 runs 14 residues. Germline values: CDR1 MNHEY, CDR2 SMNVEV (reference sequence). This TCR was recovered from a human donor in good health. V and J are TRBV27 and TRBJ1-6; D might be TRBD1 (6 bases). The sequencing input was naive CD8+ T cells sorted from blood. The CDR3 nucleotides read TGTGCCAGCAGTCCGGCAGGGGTCAATTCACCCCTCCACTTT. Its translation: CASSPAGVNSPLHF.